The 20 T cell receptor beta chains in this list originate from one sample, sequenced in a study of blood T cell repertoires in COVID-19. Some clones are missing from TCRdb's copy, which holds only in-frame ones; the method was immunoSEQ multiplex PCR. Of around 260,000 clones in the sample, roughly 88% were seen once. The material sequenced was peripheral blood. The source is a human donor with COVID-19, enrolled during active disease. The donor label of this sample is uncertain.

The chain employs TRBV6-1 and TRBJ1-6; D is uncertain. V was shortened by 1 base and J by 0 bases, with 16 bases between the two germline ends. CDR1 is MNHNS and CDR2 is SASEGT in the germline V gene. CDR3 length: 19 residues. CDR3 protein: CASSEDRSRRSSYNSPLHF. The CDR3 DNA follows: TGTGCCAGCAGTGAAGACCGGTCCCGAAGGAGCTCCTATAATTCACCCCTCCACTTT.

The chain joins TRBV2 to TRBJ1-5; TRBD1 might be the D (5 bases). CDR1 is SNHLY and CDR2 is FYNNEI in the germline V gene. With 5 bases removed from V and 3 bases from J, the gap between germline ends came to 14 bases. The CDR3 is made up of 15 amino acids. The CDR3 loop reads CASSSTRQTNQPQHF. CDR3 nucleotide sequence: TGTGCCAGCAGTTCCACCCGACAGACCAATCAGCCCCAGCATTTT. The full variable domain, with the rest looked up from reference TRBV2 and TRBJ1-5, is EPEVTQTPSHQVTQMGQEVILRCVPISNHLYFYWYRQILGQKVEFLVSFYNNEISEKSEIFDDQFSVERPDGSNFTLKIRSTKLEDSAMYFCASSSTRQTNQPQHFGDGTRLSIL.

The gene calls are TRBV28 and TRBJ1-2; D is unresolved. V was clipped by 10 bases and J by 1 base, with 13 bases between them. The CDR3 extends over 13 amino acids. Germline values: CDR1 MDHEN, CDR2 SYDVKM. CDR3 in DNA: TGTGCCACCCTAAGAGGAGTTAACTATGGCTACACCTTC. This encodes CATLRGVNYGYTF.

This clone showed up just once. The chain recombines TRBV19 with TRBJ1-5, with no clear D. CDR3 length: 13 amino acids. The germline gives CDR1 LNHDA, CDR2 SQIVND (reference sequence). V dropped 6 bases and J dropped 5 bases, with 11 bases sitting between them. CDR3 sequence: CASSFRTDQPQHF. CDR3 in DNA: TGTGCCAGTAGCTTCCGGACTGATCAGCCCCAGCATTTT.

This clone came up once. The rearrangement joins TRBV5-1 to TRBJ2-3; TRBD1 matches 8 bases. The CDR3 sequence is 15 residues long. Germline CDR1 and CDR2: SGHRS and YFSETQ. V dropped 5 bases and J dropped 2; count of bases not matched to a gene: 7. As DNA, the CDR3 is TGCGCCAGCAGATACAGGGGGGAGGACACAGATACGCAGTATTTT. Translating it yields CASRYRGEDTDTQYF. The full variable domain, completed using reference TRBV5-1 and TRBJ2-3, is KAGVTQTPRYLIKTRGQQVTLSCSPISGHRSVSWYQQTPGQGLQFLFEYFSETQRNKGNFPGRFSGRQFSNSRSEMNVSTLELGDSALYLCASRYRGEDTDTQYFGPGTRLTVL.

This chain uses TRBV28 with TRBJ1-2; possible D gene TRBD1, 5 bases. Trimming cost V 9 bases and J 8 bases, with 16 bases left between them. The CDR3 is made up of 12 amino acids. CDR1 and CDR2 (germline): MDHEN, SYDVKM. The CDR3 DNA is TGTGCCAGACAGGAGCCGGCGGGGGGCTACACCTTC. It translates to CARQEPAGGYTF.

The chain links TRBV19 to TRBJ2-1; D call uncertain. The CDR3 runs to 15 residues. Looked up from germline, CDR1 is LNHDA and CDR2 is SQIVND (reference sequence). V dropped 1 base and J dropped 4 bases, with 11 bases sitting between them. The CDR3 nucleotides are TGTGCCAGTAGTATAGGACACCCCCTATACAATGAGCAGTTCTTC. Translated: CASSIGHPLYNEQFF.

V is TRBV28 and J is TRBJ2-3; a possible D gene is TRBD2 (6 bases). The CDR3 has 14 amino acids. Germline V gene data show CDR1 as MDHEN and CDR2 as SYDVKM. The V gene lost 10 bases and the J gene lost 2 bases, with 16 bases spanning the gap. DNA for the CDR3: TGTGCCACCCTCGGCGGGGTTTACACAGATACGCAGTATTTT. It translates to CATLGGVYTDTQYF.

The chain has TRBV6-4 and TRBJ2-2; D may be TRBD1 (5 bases). This CDR3 contains 15 residues. The ends were cut back, 4 bases at V and 4 bases at J, with 13 bases in the middle. Germline CDR1 reads MRHNA; CDR2 reads SNTAGT. Here the CDR3 reads CASSVRQGGTGELFF. Written as DNA, the CDR3 is TGTGCCAGCAGTGTTCGGCAGGGTGGCACCGGGGAGCTGTTTTTT.

The chain is built from TRBV13 and TRBJ1-1; a weak D match, TRBD1 (5 bases). The CDR3 is made up of 15 amino acids. Trimming took off 1 base at V and 2 bases at J, with 11 bases between the two ends. The germline CDR1 and CDR2 sequences are PRHDT and FYEKMQ (reference sequence). The CDR3 DNA reads as TGTGCCAGCAGCTTAGATGTGGGGCCAAACACTGAAGCTTTCTTT. Its protein product is CASSLDVGPNTEAFF. Supplemented by reference TRBV13 and TRBJ1-1, the full variable domain reads AAGVIQSPRHLIKEKRETATLKCYPIPRHDTVYWYQQGPGQDPQFLISFYEKMQSDKGSIPDRFSAQQFSDYHSELNMSSLELGDSALYFCASSLDVGPNTEAFFGQGTRLTVV.

The chain links TRBV7-3 to TRBJ2-3, with 7 positions matching TRBD1. CDR3 size: 14 residues. Germline V gene lookup returns CDR1 SGHTA and CDR2 FQGTGA. Unmatched junction bases numbered 5, after V lost 4 bases and J lost 4 bases. CDR3 nucleotide sequence: TGTGCCAGCAGCTCCCGGGACAGAGCAGATACGCAGTATTTT. Translated, it gives CASSSRDRADTQYF.

The chain has TRBV30 and TRBJ1-2; D might be TRBD1 (6 bases). Between the trimmed V and J ends, which lost 1 base and 0 bases, there was a span of 12 bases. CDR3 length: 15 residues. In germline, CDR1 is GTSNPN, CDR2 SVGIG (reference sequence). Here the CDR3 DNA reads TGTGCCTGGAGTGCCCCCGGACAGTCTAACTATGGCTACACCTTC. Amino acids: CAWSAPGQSNYGYTF. The whole variable domain, remainder taken from reference TRBV30 and TRBJ1-2, is SQTIHQWPATLVQPVGSPLSLECTVEGTSNPNLYWYRQAAGRGLQLLFYSVGIGQISSEVPQNLSASRPQDRQFILSSKKLLLSDSGFYLCAWSAPGQSNYGYTFGSGTRLTVV.

Comments on this clone: Other nucleotide sequences in the sample specify the same CDR3. The V and J genes are TRBV6-6 and TRBJ1-5; 7 bases are shared with TRBD1. This CDR3 is 13 amino acids long. The V and J ends lost 6 bases and 4 bases, in that order; junction bases with no gene match: 3. Germline CDR1 MNHNY, CDR2 SVGAGI (reference sequence). CDR3 sequence (DNA): TGTGCCAGCAGCCTACAGGGGAATCAGCCCCAGCATTTT. Translating it yields CASSLQGNQPQHF.

The V and J genes are TRBV28 and TRBJ1-4; D uncertain. Germline CDR1 and CDR2: MDHEN and SYDVKM. V lost 5 bases to trimming and J lost 0 bases, with 10 bases between them. The CDR3 runs 15 residues. As DNA, the CDR3 is TGTGCCAGCAGTCCCCCCCGTGCAACTAATGAAAAACTGTTTTTT. Its protein is CASSPPRATNEKLFF.

The rearrangement links TRBV29-1 to TRBJ1-1; 8 bases agree with TRBD1. The CDR3 is made up of 14 amino acids. J lost 4 bases, V lost 6 bases, and 10 bases had no gene match. Germline CDR1 reads SQVTM; CDR2 reads ANQGSEA. The CDR3 region has the DNA TGCAGCGTCGACAGGGGAGAAGGGAGCACTGAAGCTTTCTTT. Residues: CSVDRGEGSTEAFF.

This clone was seen a single time. The chain has TRBV28 and TRBJ1-5, with 7 bases matching TRBD1. J was trimmed by 7 bases and V by 5 bases; bases with no gene match: 8. Germline CDR1 is MDHEN and CDR2 is SYDVKM. The CDR3 totals 14 residues. The CDR3 loop reads CASSGNRGWQPQHF. The CDR3 nucleotides are TGTGCCAGCAGTGGAAACAGGGGCTGGCAGCCCCAGCATTTT. The variable domain in full, with the rest retrieved from reference TRBV28 and TRBJ1-5, is DVKVTQSSRYLVKRTGEKVFLECVQDMDHENMFWYRQDPGLGLRLIYFSYDVKMKEKGDIPEGYSVSREKKERFSLILESASTNQTSMYLCASSGNRGWQPQHFGDGTRLSIL.

The genes are TRBV28 and TRBJ1-6; unclear D gene. Germline CDR1 is MDHEN and CDR2 is SYDVKM. There are 14 residues in the CDR3. V gave up 6 bases and J gave up 6 bases, with 12 bases separating them. The CDR3 DNA is TGTGCCAGCAGCTCACTGGTCTCTAATTCACCCCTCCACTTT. Translation: CASSSLVSNSPLHF.

The chain combines TRBV5-4 with TRBJ1-5; D is undetermined. This CDR3 comprises 12 residues. Trimming shortened V by 0 bases and J by 15 bases, and 13 bases separated the two germline ends. Germline CDR1 reads SGHNT; CDR2 reads YYREEE (reference sequence). As DNA, the CDR3 is TGTGCCAGCAGCTTGGATTCGGGAGGGTGGCATTTT. Translated: CASSLDSGGWHF.

The chain employs TRBV28 and TRBJ1-3; no clear D. CDR1 is MDHEN, CDR2 SYDVKM, per germline. V was clipped by 6 bases and J by 2 bases, with 14 bases between them. The CDR3 covers 15 residues. CDR3 DNA: TGTGCCAGCAGGGGAGGGCTAGGTCCTGGAAACACCATATATTTT. Translating it yields CASRGGLGPGNTIYF.

The gene calls are TRBV6-6 and TRBJ2-3; the D gene is possibly TRBD2 (6 bases). CDR1 MNHNY and CDR2 SVGAGI come from the germline V gene (reference sequence). CDR3 length equals 15 residues. V lost 6 bases and J lost 2, with 15 bases in between. The CDR3 region has the DNA TGTGCCAGCAGCCCCGAAGGGAGGAACACAGATACGCAGTATTTT. Protein sequence: CASSPEGRNTDTQYF.